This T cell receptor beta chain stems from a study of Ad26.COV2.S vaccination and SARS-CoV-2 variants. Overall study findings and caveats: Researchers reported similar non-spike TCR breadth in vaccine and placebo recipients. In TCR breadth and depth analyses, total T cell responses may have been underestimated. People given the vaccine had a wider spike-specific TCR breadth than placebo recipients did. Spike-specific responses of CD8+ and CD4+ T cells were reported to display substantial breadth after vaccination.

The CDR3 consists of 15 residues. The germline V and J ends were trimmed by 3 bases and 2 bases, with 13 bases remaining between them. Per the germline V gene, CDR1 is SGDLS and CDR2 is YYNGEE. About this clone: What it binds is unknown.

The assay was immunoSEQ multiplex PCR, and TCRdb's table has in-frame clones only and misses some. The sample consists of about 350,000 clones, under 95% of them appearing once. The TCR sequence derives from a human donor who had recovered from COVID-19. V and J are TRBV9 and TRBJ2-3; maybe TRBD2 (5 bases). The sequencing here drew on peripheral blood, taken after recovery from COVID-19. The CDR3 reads CASSASTLLTDTQYF. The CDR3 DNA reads TGTGCCAGCAGCGCTAGCACTCTACTCACAGATACGCAGTATTTT.